A single sample gave rise to the 17 T cell receptor beta chains below, sequenced in a study of lymphopenia after photon versus proton radiotherapy (dated by TCRdb to between 2017 and 2020). Library generation was performed with the immunoSEQ multiplex PCR assay. What TCRdb holds here is the immuneACCESS table cut down to in-frame rearrangements. Part of the clones is not present; checked against another copy, under half of the missing clones reflect an unresolved V gene, and the others are unexplained. This sample is represented by tens of thousands of clones; approximately 90% of them were singletons. The leading ten clones occupy more than 9.5% of the sample. Source: peripheral blood, taken from a patient treated with proton-based radiotherapy. These receptors all come from a man aged 80 or over with esophageal cancer.

The chain recombines TRBV7-9 with TRBJ2-7, with TRBD1 matching over 9 bases. The trim removed 5 bases at V and 6 bases at J, leaving 8 bases unmatched. The CDR3 has 14 amino acids. CDR1 and CDR2 from the germline V gene are SEHNR and FQNEAQ (reference sequence). CDR3 loop: CASSPPLTGGEQYF. CDR3 nucleotides: TGTGCCAGCAGCCCCCCTCTGACAGGGGGCGAGCAGTACTTC.

The V and J genes are TRBV7-9 and TRBJ1-1; possibly TRBD1 for D (5 bases). V lost 3 bases to trimming and J lost 3 bases, with 11 bases between them. CDR3 length equals 14 residues. The germline CDR1 and CDR2 sequences are SEHNR and FQNEAQ (reference sequence). The CDR3 bases are TGTGCCAGCAGCTTTCTGCAAGGGGACACTGAAGCTTTCTTT. It yields the protein CASSFLQGDTEAFF.

The chain joins TRBV7-9 to TRBJ2-1; D perhaps matches TRBD1 (5 bases). The CDR3 is 16 residues long. Trimming left V 0 bases short and J 6 bases short, with 15 bases between. Germline CDR1 reads SEHNR; CDR2 reads FQNEAQ (reference sequence). CDR3 sequence (DNA): TGTGCCAGCAGCTTAGCGACGGGTCTAGGGGTCAATGAGCAGTTCTTC. Translated, it gives CASSLATGLGVNEQFF.

The chain combines TRBV18 with TRBJ1-1, with TRBD1 as a possible D gene (6 bases). CDR1 is KGHSH, CDR2 LQKENI, per germline. Trimming removed 2 bases at V and 4 bases at J, with 14 bases between. CDR3 length: 15 residues. The CDR3 loop reads CASSPVPGEGTEAFF. The DNA for the CDR3 is TGTGCCAGCTCACCAGTGCCAGGGGAGGGCACTGAAGCTTTCTTT.

V and J are TRBV7-6 and TRBJ2-7; 8 nucleotides agree with TRBD2. Germline assignment: CDR1 SGHVS and CDR2 FNYEAQ. Trimming cost V 1 base and J 0 bases; bases outside gene matches: 5. The CDR3 extends over 16 amino acids. Here the CDR3 DNA reads TGTGCCAGCAGCTTAGGAAATAGCGGGATCTCCTACGAGCAGTACTTC. It is translated as CASSLGNSGISYEQYF.

The chain joins TRBV2 to TRBJ1-1; D gene unclear. The germline V gene encodes CDR1 SNHLY and CDR2 FYNNEI. Trimming stripped 2 bases from V and 7 bases from J, with 5 bases between. The CDR3 consists of 11 residues. The CDR3 here is CASSEPGEAFF. The CDR3 DNA sequence: TGTGCCAGCAGTGAACCGGGTGAAGCTTTCTTT.

The chain links TRBV29-1 to TRBJ2-1; possibly TRBD2 for D (6 bases). V was shortened by 4 bases and J by 1 base, with 8 bases between the two germline ends. This CDR3 spans 13 amino acids. Per the germline V gene, CDR1 is SQVTM and CDR2 is ANQGSEA. The CDR3 coding sequence is TGCAGCGTTGCGGGGGATTCCTACAATGAGCAGTTCTTC. Protein product: CSVAGDSYNEQFF.

The rearrangement links TRBV7-8 to TRBJ1-5, with a tentative D call TRBD1 (6 bases). This CDR3 has 16 amino acids. Germline V gene data show CDR1 as SGHVS and CDR2 as FQNEAQ. Trimming left V 1 base short and J 2 bases short, with 12 bases between. In DNA form, the CDR3 reads TGTGCCAGCAGCTTAGTCAGGGGTTTCGGCAATCAGCCCCAGCATTTT. Its protein product is CASSLVRGFGNQPQHF.

This sequence joins TRBV5-8 and TRBJ1-1, with D hard to call. Germline V lookup: CDR1 SGHTS, CDR2 YDEGEE. The CDR3 length is 16 residues. The V end was cut by 0 bases, the J end by 0 bases, with 12 bases between. The CDR3 bases are TGTGCCAGCAGCTTGGCCGGGGTGTGGGTGAACACTGAAGCTTTCTTT. As protein: CASSLAGVWVNTEAFF.

The J gene is TRBJ2-1, the V gene TRBV5-5; D gene ambiguous. Germline-derived CDR1 and CDR2 are SGHKS and YYEKEE (reference sequence). Trimming took 4 bases from V and 8 from J, leaving 16 bases between them. This CDR3 contains 14 residues. The CDR3: CASSLVPSVDEQFF. CDR3 nucleotide sequence: TGTGCCAGCAGCCTTGTACCTTCCGTTGATGAGCAGTTCTTC. Full variable domain (remainder filled in from reference TRBV5-5 and TRBJ2-1): DAGVTQSPTHLIKTRGQQVTLRCSPISGHKSVSWYQQVLGQGPQFIFQYYEKEERGRGNFPDRFSARQFPNYSSELNVNALLLGDSALYLCASSLVPSVDEQFFGPGTRLTVL.

This chain links TRBV4-1 with TRBJ2-1; D is possibly TRBD2 (5 bases). The ends were cut back, 5 bases at V and 7 bases at J, with 9 bases in the middle. Germline lookup yields CDR1 MGHRA and CDR2 YSYEKL. This CDR3 spans 12 amino acids. CDR3 nucleotides: TGCGCCAGCAGCTACCCGGGGAATGAGCAGTTCTTC. Its translation is CASSYPGNEQFF.

V usage is TRBV30 and J usage is TRBJ2-5, with TRBD2 matching 15 bases. The CDR3 runs 16 residues. Germline values: CDR1 GTSNPN, CDR2 SVGIG (reference sequence). With V trimmed by 3 bases and J by 0 bases, 2 bases remained unmatched. CDR3 residues: CAWRGTSGGHQETQYF. The CDR3 DNA sequence: TGTGCCTGGAGGGGGACTAGCGGGGGGCACCAAGAGACCCAGTACTTC.

A word on this clone: This sample includes further DNA sequences coding for the same CDR3. CDR3 amino acids: CASSFQRGGQETQYF. CDR3 DNA: TGTGCCAGCAGCTTCCAAAGGGGGGGCCAAGAGACCCAGTACTTC. The V gene is TRBV7-2, the J gene TRBJ2-5; TRBD2 might be the D (7 bases). With 3 bases removed from V and 1 base from J, the gap between germline ends came to 12 bases. Germline V gene sequence: CDR1 SGHTA, CDR2 FQGNSA. The CDR3 covers 15 residues.

The chain carries TRBV11-2 and TRBJ1-1, with D possibly matching TRBD1 (5 bases). CDR3 length: 13 residues. The ends were cut back, 3 bases at V and 7 bases at J, with 12 bases in the middle. Germline CDR1 and CDR2: SGHAT and FQNNGV. The CDR3 here is CASSLDKWGEAFF. CDR3 in DNA: TGTGCCAGCAGCTTGGACAAATGGGGTGAAGCTTTCTTT.

V usage is TRBV2 and J usage is TRBJ2-3; D unresolved. CDR1 SNHLY and CDR2 FYNNEI come from the germline V gene. Deletions cut 3 bases from V and 0 bases from J, with 10 bases between. CDR3 size: 15 residues. The CDR3 loop reads CASSEGTASTDTQYF. The CDR3 nucleotides are TGTGCCAGCAGTGAGGGTACCGCTAGCACAGATACGCAGTATTTT. Supplemented by reference TRBV2 and TRBJ2-3, the full variable domain reads EPEVTQTPSHQVTQMGQEVILRCVPISNHLYFYWYRQILGQKVEFLVSFYNNEISEKSEIFDDQFSVERPDGSNFTLKIRSTKLEDSAMYFCASSEGTASTDTQYFGPGTRLTVL.

V usage is TRBV5-4 and J usage is TRBJ2-1; D ambiguous. Looked up from germline, CDR1 is SGHNT and CDR2 is YYREEE (reference sequence). V shed 1 base and J shed 5 bases, with 19 bases lying between them. This CDR3 comprises 17 residues. The CDR3 sequence: CASSLWTSHNAHNEQFF. CDR3 in DNA: TGTGCCAGCAGCTTGTGGACGTCGCACAACGCTCACAATGAGCAGTTCTTC.

This chain joins TRBV19 and TRBJ1-5, with D perhaps TRBD1 (5 bases). Germline assignment: CDR1 LNHDA and CDR2 SQIVND (reference sequence). The CDR3 totals 13 residues. V gave up 2 bases and J gave up 7 bases, with 9 bases separating them. The DNA for the CDR3 is TGTGCCAGTAGTATATCATGGGGGCAGCCCCAGCATTTT. This codes for CASSISWGQPQHF.